The T cell receptor (beta chain) described here comes from a study of shared clonotypes between healthy human individuals. Turning to this clone: No antigen is known for it.

Study-level results: It was observed that 5% to 6% of naive CD4 clonotypes were shared across a handful of donors. On the whole, naive subsets had larger estimated richness than memory subsets had.

TCRdb keeps only in-frame clones here, not all; method: immunoSEQ multiplex PCR. The table lists about 660,000 clones, around 67% of them singletons. It was into CD45RA+ naive and CD45RA-negative memory subsets that the CD4+ cells were split. This CDR3 spans 17 amino acids. CDR1 is MGHRA, CDR2 YSYEKL, per germline. The V end lost 0 bases, the J end lost 1 base, and 13 bases lay between the germline ends. The clonotype comes from a woman aged 30 to 39 in good health. Material for sequencing was memory CD4+ T cells sorted from blood. Noted subset: CD45RA-negative fraction. The V gene is TRBV4-1, the J gene TRBJ2-1; the D is unclear. CDR3 in DNA: TGCGCCAGCAGCCAAGAGAAAACACCGGGTTCCTACAATGAGCAGTTCTTC. This translates into CASSQEKTPGSYNEQFF.